This T cell receptor beta chain was retrieved from a study of T cells in Graves' hyperthyroidism and ophthalmopathy. Whole-study results and caveats: Most thyroid clonotypes expanded above 0.001 appeared in blood too. Using 13 V-J features, a model discriminated ophthalmopathy from stable hyperthyroidism.

Amplification targeted TCR beta CDR3 regions from RNA transcripts. HTBI primers were the set used in a first-round RT-PCR of the TCR CDR3. TCRdb independently ran MiXCR on the multiplex PCR reads; one entry per CDR3 protein. The sample includes approximately 870,000 distinct CDR3 sequences, 35% to 45% of them seen just once. With respect to this clonotype: The target antigen is unknown.

Absent ophthalmopathy progression within 18 months defined stable Graves' hyperthyroidism. Thyroid ultrasound, orbital computed tomography, clinical symptoms, and serum thyroxine and TRAb underpinned diagnoses. Germline assignment: CDR1 SGHVS and CDR2 FNYEAQ. Trimming removed 3 bases at V and 5 bases at J, with 11 bases between. There are 15 residues in the CDR3. The sequencing input was blood. The TCR was taken from a man aged 18-30 years with Graves' hyperthyroidism. The chain is built from TRBV7-6 and TRBJ1-6, with D uncertain. CDR3 DNA sequence: TGTGCCAGCAGCTTCAACGCCGGGGATAATTCACCCCTCCACTTT. Translation gives CASSFNAGDNSPLHF.